One TCR beta chain is described in this entry. This entry is derived from a study of long-term antiretroviral therapy in people with HIV. CDR1 and CDR2 from the germline V gene are MNHEY and SMNVEV (reference sequence). The CDR3 contains 16 residues. V lost 5 bases to trimming and J lost 3 bases; unmatched junction nucleotides: 7. immunoSEQ v3.0 was run at survey level. Data came from immunoSEQ multiplex PCR; TCRdb stores just in-frame clones and leaves some out. The sample contains tens of thousands of clones, 65% to 85% of which appear only once. The sequences come from unsorted PBMCs, collected 0.4 years after starting antiretroviral therapy. This TCR was recovered from a man aged 18 to 30 with HIV. J is TRBJ2-1 and V is TRBV27; TRBD2 aligns across 10 bases. CDR3: CASSPGLAAYYNEQFF. CDR3 bases: TGTGCCAGCAGTCCCGGACTAGCGGCCTACTACAATGAGCAGTTCTTC.